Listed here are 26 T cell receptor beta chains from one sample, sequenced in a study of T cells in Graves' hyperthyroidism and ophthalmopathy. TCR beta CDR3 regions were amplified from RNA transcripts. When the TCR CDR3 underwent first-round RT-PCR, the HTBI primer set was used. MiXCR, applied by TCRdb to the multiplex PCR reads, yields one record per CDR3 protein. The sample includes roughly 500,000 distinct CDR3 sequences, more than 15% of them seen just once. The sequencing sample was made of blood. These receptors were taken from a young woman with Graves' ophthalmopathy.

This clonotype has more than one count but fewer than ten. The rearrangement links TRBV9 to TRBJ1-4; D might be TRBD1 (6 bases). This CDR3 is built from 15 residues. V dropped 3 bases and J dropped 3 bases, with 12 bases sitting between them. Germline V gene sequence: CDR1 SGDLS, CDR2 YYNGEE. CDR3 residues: CASSGGQRSNEKLFF. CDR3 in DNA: TGTGCCAGCAGCGGAGGACAGCGGTCTAATGAAAAACTGTTTTTT.

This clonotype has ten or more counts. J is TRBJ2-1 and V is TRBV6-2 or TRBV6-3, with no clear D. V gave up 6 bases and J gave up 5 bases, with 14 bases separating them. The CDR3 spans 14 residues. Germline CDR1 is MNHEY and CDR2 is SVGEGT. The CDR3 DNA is TGTGCCAGCAGGACGCGCCTAGGTAACAATGAGCAGTTCTTC. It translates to CASRTRLGNNEQFF.

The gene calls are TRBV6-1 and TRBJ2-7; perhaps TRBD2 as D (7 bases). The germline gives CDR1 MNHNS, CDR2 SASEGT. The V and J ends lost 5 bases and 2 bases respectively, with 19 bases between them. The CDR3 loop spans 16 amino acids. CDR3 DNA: TGTGCCAGCAGTTACGCGGGGGCGACAACTCCCTACGAGCAGTACTTC. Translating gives CASSYAGATTPYEQYF.

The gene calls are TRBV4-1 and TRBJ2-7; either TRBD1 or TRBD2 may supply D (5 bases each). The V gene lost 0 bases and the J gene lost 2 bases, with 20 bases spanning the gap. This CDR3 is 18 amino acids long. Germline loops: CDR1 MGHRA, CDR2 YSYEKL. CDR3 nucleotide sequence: TGCGCCAGCAGCCAAGATTTTGGGGGTAGCTGGATAACCTACGAGCAGTACTTC. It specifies CASSQDFGGSWITYEQYF.

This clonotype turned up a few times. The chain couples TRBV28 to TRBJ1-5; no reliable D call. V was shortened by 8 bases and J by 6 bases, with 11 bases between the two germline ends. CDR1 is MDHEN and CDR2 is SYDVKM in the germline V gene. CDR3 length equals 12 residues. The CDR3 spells CASRVGIQPQHF. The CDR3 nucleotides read TGTGCCAGCCGAGTGGGTATTCAGCCCCAGCATTTT.

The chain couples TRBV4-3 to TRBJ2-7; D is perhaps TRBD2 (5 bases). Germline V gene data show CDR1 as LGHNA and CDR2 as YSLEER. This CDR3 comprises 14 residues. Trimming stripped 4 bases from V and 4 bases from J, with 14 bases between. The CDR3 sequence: CASSLDSTNYEQYF. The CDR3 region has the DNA TGCGCCAGCAGCCTGGACTCTACTAATTACGAGCAGTACTTC.

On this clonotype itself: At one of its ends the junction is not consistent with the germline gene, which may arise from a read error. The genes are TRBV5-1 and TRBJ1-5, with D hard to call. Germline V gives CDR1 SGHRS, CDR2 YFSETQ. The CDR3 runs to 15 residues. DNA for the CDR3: TGTGCCAGCAGAAAAACCACAGACAAGAATCAGCCCCAGCATTTT. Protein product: CASRKTTDKNQPQHF.

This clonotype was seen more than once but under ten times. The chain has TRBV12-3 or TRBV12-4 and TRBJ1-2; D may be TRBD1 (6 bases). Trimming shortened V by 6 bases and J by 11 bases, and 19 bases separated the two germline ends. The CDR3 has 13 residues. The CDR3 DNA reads TGTGCCAGCAGCTCCTATGGACAGACCGTGTACACCTTC. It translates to CASSSYGQTVYTF.

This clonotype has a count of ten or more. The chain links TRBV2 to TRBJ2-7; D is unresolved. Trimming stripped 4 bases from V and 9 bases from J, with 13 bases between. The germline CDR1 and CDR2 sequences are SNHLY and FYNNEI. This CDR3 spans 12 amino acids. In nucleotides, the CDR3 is TGTGCCAGCAGTGTACGCCCCACTGGGCAGTACTTC. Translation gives CASSVRPTGQYF. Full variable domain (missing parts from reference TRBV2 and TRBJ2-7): EPEVTQTPSHQVTQMGQEVILRCVPISNHLYFYWYRQILGQKVEFLVSFYNNEISEKSEIFDDQFSVERPDGSNFTLKIRSTKLEDSAMYFCASSVRPTGQYFGPGTRLTVT.

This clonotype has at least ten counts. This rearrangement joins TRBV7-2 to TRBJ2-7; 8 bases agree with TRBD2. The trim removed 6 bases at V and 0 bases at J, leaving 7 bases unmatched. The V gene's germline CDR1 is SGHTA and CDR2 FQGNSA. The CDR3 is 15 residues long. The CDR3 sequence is CASRRGGGRSYEQYF. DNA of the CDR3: TGTGCCAGCAGACGGGGGGGAGGGCGCTCCTACGAGCAGTACTTC.

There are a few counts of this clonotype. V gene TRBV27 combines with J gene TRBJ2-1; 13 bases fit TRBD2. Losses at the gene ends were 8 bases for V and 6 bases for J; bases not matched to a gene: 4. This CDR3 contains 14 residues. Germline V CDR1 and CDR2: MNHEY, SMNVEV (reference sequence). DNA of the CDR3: TGTGCCAGCGGGGGACTAGCGGGGCTCAATGAGCAGTTCTTC. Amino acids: CASGGLAGLNEQFF.

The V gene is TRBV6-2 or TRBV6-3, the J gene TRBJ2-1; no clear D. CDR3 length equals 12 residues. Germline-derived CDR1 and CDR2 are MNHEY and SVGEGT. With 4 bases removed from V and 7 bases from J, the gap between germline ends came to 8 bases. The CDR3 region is CASSFLNNEQFF. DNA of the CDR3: TGTGCCAGCAGTTTCCTTAATAATGAGCAGTTCTTC.

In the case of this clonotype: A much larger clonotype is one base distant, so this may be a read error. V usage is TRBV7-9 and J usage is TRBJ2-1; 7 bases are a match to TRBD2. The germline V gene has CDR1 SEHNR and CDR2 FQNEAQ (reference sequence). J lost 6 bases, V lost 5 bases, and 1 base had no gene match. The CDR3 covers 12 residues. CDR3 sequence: CASSGRANEQFF. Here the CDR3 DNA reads TGTGCCAGCAGCGGGAGGGCCAATGAGCAGTTCTTC.

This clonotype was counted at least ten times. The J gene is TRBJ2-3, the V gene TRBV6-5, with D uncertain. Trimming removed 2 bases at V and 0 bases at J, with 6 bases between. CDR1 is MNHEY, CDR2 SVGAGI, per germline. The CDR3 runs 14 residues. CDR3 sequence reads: CASSYEASTDTQYF. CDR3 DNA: TGTGCCAGCAGTTACGAGGCTAGCACAGATACGCAGTATTTT.

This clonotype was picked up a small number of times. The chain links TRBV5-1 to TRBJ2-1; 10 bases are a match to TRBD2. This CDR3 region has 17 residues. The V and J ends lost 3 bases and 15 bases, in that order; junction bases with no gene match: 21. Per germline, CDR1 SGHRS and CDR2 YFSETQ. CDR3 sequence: CASSSKAPGLASPTMFF. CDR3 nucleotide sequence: TGCGCCAGCAGCTCGAAGGCTCCGGGACTAGCGTCCCCTACAATGTTCTTC.

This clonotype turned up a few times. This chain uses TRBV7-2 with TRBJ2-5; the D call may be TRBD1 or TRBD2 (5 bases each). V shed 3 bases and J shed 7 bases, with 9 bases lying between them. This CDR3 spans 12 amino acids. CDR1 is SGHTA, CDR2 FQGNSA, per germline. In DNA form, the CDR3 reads TGTGCCAGCAGCTTTGGGGCGGGGACCCAGTACTTC. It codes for CASSFGAGTQYF.

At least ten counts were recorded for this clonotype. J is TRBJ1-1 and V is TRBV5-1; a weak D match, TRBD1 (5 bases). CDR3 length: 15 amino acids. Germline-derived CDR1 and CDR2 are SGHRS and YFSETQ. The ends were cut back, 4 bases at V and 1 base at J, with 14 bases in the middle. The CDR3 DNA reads TGCGCCAGCAGCCCGAGTCGGGACCGGAACACTGAAGCTTTCTTT. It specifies CASSPSRDRNTEAFF.

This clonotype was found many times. CDR3 sequence (DNA): TGTGCCAGCAGCTTAGTCGCGGGACAGGGCTATGGCTACACCTTC. It is translated as CASSLVAGQGYGYTF. The chain links TRBV11-2 to TRBJ1-2; 9 nucleotides agree with TRBD1. Per the germline V gene, CDR1 is SGHAT and CDR2 is FQNNGV. J was trimmed by 4 bases and V by 1 base; bases with no gene match: 4. The CDR3 covers 15 residues.

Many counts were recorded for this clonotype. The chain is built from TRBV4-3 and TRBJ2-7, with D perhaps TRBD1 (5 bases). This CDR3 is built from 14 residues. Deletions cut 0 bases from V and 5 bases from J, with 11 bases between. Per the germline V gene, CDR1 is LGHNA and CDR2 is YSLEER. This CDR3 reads CASSQEEGVNEQYF. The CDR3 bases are TGCGCCAGCAGCCAAGAGGAAGGGGTGAACGAGCAGTACTTC.

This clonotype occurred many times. As DNA, the CDR3 is TGTGCCAGCAGCCCGGGACTAGCGCTCAATGAGCAGTTCTTC. Translating gives CASSPGLALNEQFF. The rearrangement uses TRBV3-1 and TRBJ2-1, with 10 bases lining up with TRBD2. This CDR3 contains 14 residues. Germline CDR1 is LGHDT and CDR2 is YNNKEL (reference sequence). After removal of 4 bases from V and 6 bases from J, the junction contained 3 bases not matched to a gene.

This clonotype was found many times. CDR3 protein: CASSNSRRASTDTQYF. CDR3 coding DNA: TGTGCCAGCAGCAATTCGCGCAGAGCTAGCACAGATACGCAGTATTTT. The rearrangement links TRBV7-8 to TRBJ2-3, with D unresolved. Trimming cost V 5 bases and J 0 bases, with 15 bases left between them. Per germline, CDR1 SGHVS and CDR2 FQNEAQ. The CDR3 spans 16 residues. The full variable domain, with the rest looked up from reference TRBV7-8 and TRBJ2-3, is GAGVSQSPRYKVAKRGQDVALRCDPISGHVSLFWYQQALGQGPEFLTYFQNEAQLDKSGLPSDRFFAERPEGSVSTLKIQRTQQEDSAVYLCASSNSRRASTDTQYFGPGTRLTVL.

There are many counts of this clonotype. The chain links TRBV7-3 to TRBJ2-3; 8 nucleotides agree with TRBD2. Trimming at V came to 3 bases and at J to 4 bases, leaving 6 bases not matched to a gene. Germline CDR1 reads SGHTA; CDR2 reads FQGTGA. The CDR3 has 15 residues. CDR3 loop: CASSFYTAGADTQYF. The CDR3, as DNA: TGTGCCAGCAGCTTTTATACAGCGGGAGCAGATACGCAGTATTTT.

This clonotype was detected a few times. CDR3 loop: CSATTSGRANEQFF. CDR3 in DNA: TGCAGTGCCACGACTAGCGGGAGGGCCAATGAGCAGTTCTTC. The V and J genes are TRBV20-1 and TRBJ2-1; 14 positions agree with TRBD2. With V trimmed by 6 bases and J by 6 bases, 4 bases remained unmatched. Germline loops: CDR1 DFQATT, CDR2 SNEGSKA (reference sequence). CDR3 length: 14 amino acids.

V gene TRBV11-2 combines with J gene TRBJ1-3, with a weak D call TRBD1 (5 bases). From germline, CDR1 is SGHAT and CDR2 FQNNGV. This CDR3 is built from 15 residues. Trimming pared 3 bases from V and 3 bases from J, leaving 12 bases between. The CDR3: CASSFQGSGGNTIYF. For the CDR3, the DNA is TGTGCCAGCAGCTTTCAGGGCTCTGGTGGAAACACCATATATTTT. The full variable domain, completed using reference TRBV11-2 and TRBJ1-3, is EAGVAQSPRYKIIEKRQSVAFWCNPISGHATLYWYQQILGQGPKLLIQFQNNGVVDDSQLPKDRFSAERLKGVDSTLKIQPAKLEDSAVYLCASSFQGSGGNTIYFGEGSWLTVV.

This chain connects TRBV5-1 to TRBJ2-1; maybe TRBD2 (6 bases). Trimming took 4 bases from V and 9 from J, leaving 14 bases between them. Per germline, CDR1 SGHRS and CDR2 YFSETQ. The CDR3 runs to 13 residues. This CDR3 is CASSIAGLAEQFF. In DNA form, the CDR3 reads TGCGCCAGCAGCATTGCGGGATTGGCTGAGCAGTTCTTC. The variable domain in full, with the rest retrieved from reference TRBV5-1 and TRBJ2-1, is KAGVTQTPRYLIKTRGQQVTLSCSPISGHRSVSWYQQTPGQGLQFLFEYFSETQRNKGNFPGRFSGRQFSNSRSEMNVSTLELGDSALYLCASSIAGLAEQFFGPGTRLTVL.

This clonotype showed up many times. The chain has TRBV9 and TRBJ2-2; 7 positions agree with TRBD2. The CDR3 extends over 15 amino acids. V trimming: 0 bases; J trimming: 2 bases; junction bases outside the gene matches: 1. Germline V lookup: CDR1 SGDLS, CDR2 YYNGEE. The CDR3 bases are TGTGCCAGCAGCGTAGGCGGGGGAAACACCGGGGAGCTGTTTTTT. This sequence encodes CASSVGGGNTGELFF.